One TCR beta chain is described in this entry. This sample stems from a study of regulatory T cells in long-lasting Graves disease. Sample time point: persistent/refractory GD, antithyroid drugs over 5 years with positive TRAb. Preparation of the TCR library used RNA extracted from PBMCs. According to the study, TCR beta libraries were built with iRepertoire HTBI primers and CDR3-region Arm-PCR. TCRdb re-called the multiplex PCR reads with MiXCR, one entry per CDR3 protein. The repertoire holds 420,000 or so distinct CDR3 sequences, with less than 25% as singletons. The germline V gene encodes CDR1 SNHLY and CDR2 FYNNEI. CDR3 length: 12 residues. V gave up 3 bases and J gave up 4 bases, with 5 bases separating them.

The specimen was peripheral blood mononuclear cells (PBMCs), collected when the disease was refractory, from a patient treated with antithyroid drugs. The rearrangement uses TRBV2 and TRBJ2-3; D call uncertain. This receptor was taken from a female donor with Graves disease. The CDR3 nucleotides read TGTGCCAGCAGTGACAGGTCAGATACGCAGTATTTT. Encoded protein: CASSDRSDTQYF. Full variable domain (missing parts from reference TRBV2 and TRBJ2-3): EPEVTQTPSHQVTQMGQEVILRCVPISNHLYFYWYRQILGQKVEFLVSFYNNEISEKSEIFDDQFSVERPDGSNFTLKIRSTKLEDSAMYFCASSDRSDTQYFGPGTRLTVL.